This TCR beta chain originates from a study of blood T cell repertoires in COVID-19. At the level of the study: PBMCs, B-cell-depleted T cells, or T cells were the source of the cDNA or gDNA that made up the material.

A few counts support this clone. Trimming took off 2 bases at V and 4 bases at J, with 11 bases between the two ends. CDR3 size: 15 residues. Per the germline V gene, CDR1 is SGHTA and CDR2 is FQGNSA. Measured with immunoSEQ multiplex PCR; TCRdb has only the in-frame clones, and not every one. The table shows about 180,000 clones, with nearly 90% occurring only once. Sample: peripheral blood. This TCR came from a man aged 18 to 29 who had recovered from COVID-19. The chain links TRBV7-2 to TRBJ2-2, with D possibly matching TRBD1 (6 bases). The DNA for the CDR3 is TGTGCCAGCAGCTTATCGCAGGGGACCACCGGGGAGCTGTTTTTT. It translates to CASSLSQGTTGELFF. The complete variable domain, with remaining parts taken from reference TRBV7-2 and TRBJ2-2, reads GAGVSQSPSNKVTEKGKDVELRCDPISGHTALYWYRQSLGQGLEFLIYFQGNSAPDKSGLPSDRFSAERTGGSVSTLTIQRTQQEDSAVYLCASSLSQGTTGELFFGEGSRLTVL.